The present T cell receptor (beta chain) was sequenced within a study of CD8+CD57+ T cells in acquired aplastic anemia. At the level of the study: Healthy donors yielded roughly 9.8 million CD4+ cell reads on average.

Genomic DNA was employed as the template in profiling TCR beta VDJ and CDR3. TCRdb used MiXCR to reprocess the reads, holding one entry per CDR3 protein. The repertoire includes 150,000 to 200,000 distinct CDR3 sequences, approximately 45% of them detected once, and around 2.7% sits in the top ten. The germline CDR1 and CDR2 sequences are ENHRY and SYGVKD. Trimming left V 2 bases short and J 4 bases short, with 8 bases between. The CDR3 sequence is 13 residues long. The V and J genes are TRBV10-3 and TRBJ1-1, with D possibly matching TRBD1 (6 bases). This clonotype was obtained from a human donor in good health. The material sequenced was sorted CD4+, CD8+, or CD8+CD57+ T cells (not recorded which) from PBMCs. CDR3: CAISETDSTEAFF. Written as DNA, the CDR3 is TGTGCCATCAGTGAGACGGACAGCACTGAAGCTTTCTTT.